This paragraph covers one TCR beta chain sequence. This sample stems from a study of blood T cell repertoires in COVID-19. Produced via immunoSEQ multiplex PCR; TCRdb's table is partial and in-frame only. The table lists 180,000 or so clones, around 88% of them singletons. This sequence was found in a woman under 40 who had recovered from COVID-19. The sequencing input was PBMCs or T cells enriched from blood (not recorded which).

This CDR3 is CASSKLQGADNYGYTF. For the CDR3, the DNA is TGTGCCAGCTCAAAACTCCAGGGGGCCGATAACTATGGCTACACCTTC. The chain carries TRBV18 and TRBJ1-2, with 8 bases that match TRBD1. Germline V gene sequence: CDR1 KGHSH, CDR2 LQKENI. The CDR3 has 16 amino acids. The V gene end was trimmed by 5 bases and the J gene end by 1 base; junction bases not matched to a gene: 9.